This note documents a single T cell receptor beta chain sequence. In its sample, this clone was seen a few times. The antigen it binds to is not known. No much larger clonotype is one base removed from it; base qualities were not supplied. The sample comes from a study of OX40 agonist ivuxolimab in advanced cancers. About the investigation overall: Ivuxolimab was an agonistic, fully human IgG2 monoclonal antibody directed against OX40 (CD134), a costimulatory receptor. Prior anti-PD-1, anti-PD-L1 or anti-CTLA-4 therapy was permitted, and checkpoint inhibitors had been received by less than 45% of dose-escalation patients. The paper reports the monotherapy dose-escalation portion (N of about 54 patients) of the phase I ivuxolimab trial. Of the approximately 50 dose-escalation patients, hepatocellular carcinoma was present in 19, melanoma in approximately 15, renal cell carcinoma in 9 and head and neck cancer in 9. The dose-escalation cohort was about 87% male with a mean age of about 54 years, ranging from roughly 20 to 80. Intravenous ivuxolimab was administered to patients every 2 weeks at six dose levels: 0.01, 0.1, 0.3, 1.5, 3 and 10 mg/kg. The point of sequencing TCRbeta in the periphery was to test whether ivuxolimab changed TCR sequence diversity and drove clonal T-cell expansion. Three dose-escalation patients achieved partial responses, one with hepatocellular carcinoma and two with cutaneous melanoma. Results the study describes overall, beyond this receptor: Which antigens the clonally expanded peripheral T cells were specific for was not determined. After ivuxolimab, CD8+ T cells had more expanded clones than CD4+ T cells on average. Clonal expansion of both CD4+ and CD8+ blood T cells was observed from baseline to week 6 at doses 0.1 to 3.0 mg/kg. Low levels of normalized T-cell clonal expansion were also seen in some nonresponding patients. Partial responders in the 0.1-3.0 mg/kg groups had among the lowest normalized peripheral clonal expansion, especially among CD8+ T cells.

Patients with autoimmune disease history or receiving systemic immunosuppression were excluded from the trial. Peripheral blood for TCR sequencing was drawn from every dose cohort at baseline, at cycle 4 day 1 and at cycle 7 day 1. The samples were drawn from a first-in-human, open-label, multicenter phase I dose-escalation trial of ivuxolimab. The trial enrolled adults with locally advanced or metastatic head and neck squamous cell, hepatocellular, melanoma or renal cell carcinoma. Before TCR sequencing, CD4+ T cells and CD8+ T cells from peripheral blood were sorted into separate populations. The CDR3 measures 13 amino acids from cysteine to phenylalanine. Only CDR3 DNA is held: 39 bases, read in frame from base 1. The germline V gene sets CDR1 to MGHRA and CDR2 to YSYEKL. The V and J ends are trimmed by 4 bases and 2 bases, leaving 8 bases between them. For sequencing of the TCRbeta CDR3 region, genomic DNA was extracted from the sorted cells. The immunoSEQ Assay was used to sequence the TCRbeta CDR3 regions. Drawn from immuneACCESS, this table holds only the in-frame rearrangements with V and J called that TCRdb kept. Clones are partly lost; checked studies trace under half to an unresolved V gene and leave the rest unexplained. The sample table lists about 48,000 clones, 70% to 90% of them with a count of one. The ten biggest clones cover 47% of the sample.

The V gene is TRBV4-1 and the J gene is TRBJ1-2, with TRBD1 tentatively as D gene (5 bases match). The source is an adult with an advanced solid tumor such as melanoma, head and neck, liver or kidney cancer. Sequencing used CD4+ or CD8+ T cells sorted from blood, obtained in a trial of the OX40 agonist ivuxolimab. The CDR3: CASSLRVNYGYTF. The DNA is TGCGCCAGCAGCCTCAGGGTGAACTATGGCTACACCTTC.